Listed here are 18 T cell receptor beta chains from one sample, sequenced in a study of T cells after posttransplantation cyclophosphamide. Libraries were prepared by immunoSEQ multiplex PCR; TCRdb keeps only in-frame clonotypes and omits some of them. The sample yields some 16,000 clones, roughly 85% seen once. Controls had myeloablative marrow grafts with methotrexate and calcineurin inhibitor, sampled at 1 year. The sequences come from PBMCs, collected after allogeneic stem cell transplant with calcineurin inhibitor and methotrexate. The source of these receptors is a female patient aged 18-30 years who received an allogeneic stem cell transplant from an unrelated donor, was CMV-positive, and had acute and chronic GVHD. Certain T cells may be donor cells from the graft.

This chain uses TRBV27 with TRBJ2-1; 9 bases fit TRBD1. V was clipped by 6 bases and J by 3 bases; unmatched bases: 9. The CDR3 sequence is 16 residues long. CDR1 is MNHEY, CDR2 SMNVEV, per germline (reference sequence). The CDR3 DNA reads TGTGCCAGCAGCCCCTGGACAGGGGCGGGCTACAATGAGCAGTTCTTC. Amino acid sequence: CASSPWTGAGYNEQFF.

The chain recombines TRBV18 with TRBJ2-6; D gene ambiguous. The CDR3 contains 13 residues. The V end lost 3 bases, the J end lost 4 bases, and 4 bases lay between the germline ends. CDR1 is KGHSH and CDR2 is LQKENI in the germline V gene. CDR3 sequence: CASSPGGANVLTF. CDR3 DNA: TGTGCCAGCTCACCTGGCGGGGCCAACGTCCTGACTTTC.

The CDR3 spells CASSPPSGMGTQYF. In nucleotides, the CDR3 is TGTGCCAGCTCACCACCGTCGGGAATGGGGACCCAGTACTTC. The chain carries TRBV18 and TRBJ2-5, with D possibly being TRBD2 (5 bases). V lost 0 bases to trimming and J lost 7 bases, with 12 bases between them. There are 14 residues in the CDR3. Germline assignment: CDR1 KGHSH and CDR2 LQKENI.

CDR3 bases: TGCAGCGTTGAGGGTGGAGGGACAGGGGACTACGAGCAGTACTTC. The encoded protein is CSVEGGGTGDYEQYF. This chain uses TRBV29-1 with TRBJ2-7; 10 nucleotides agree with TRBD1. The CDR3 has 15 residues. Germline-derived CDR1 and CDR2 are SQVTM and ANQGSEA. Unmatched junction bases numbered 8, after V lost 3 bases and J lost 3 bases.

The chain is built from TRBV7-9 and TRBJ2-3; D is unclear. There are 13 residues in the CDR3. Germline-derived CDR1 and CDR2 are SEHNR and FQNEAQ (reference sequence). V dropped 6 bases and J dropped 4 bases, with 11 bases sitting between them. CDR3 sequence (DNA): TGTGCCAGCAGGTTCCCCTTTCCAGATACGCAGTATTTT. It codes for CASRFPFPDTQYF.

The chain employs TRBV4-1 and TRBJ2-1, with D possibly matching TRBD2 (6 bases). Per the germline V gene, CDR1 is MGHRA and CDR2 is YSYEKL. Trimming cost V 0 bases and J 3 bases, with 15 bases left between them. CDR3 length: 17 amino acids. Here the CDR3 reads CASSQDPGGLSYNEQFF. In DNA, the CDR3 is TGCGCCAGCAGCCAAGATCCCGGAGGGTTAAGCTACAATGAGCAGTTCTTC.

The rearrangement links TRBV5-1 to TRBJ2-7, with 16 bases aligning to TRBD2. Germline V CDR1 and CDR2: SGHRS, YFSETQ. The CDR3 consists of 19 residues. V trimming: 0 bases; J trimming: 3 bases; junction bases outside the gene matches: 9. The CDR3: CASSLAEGLAGGVYYEQYF. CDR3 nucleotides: TGCGCCAGCAGCTTGGCCGAGGGACTAGCGGGAGGGGTTTACTACGAGCAGTACTTC.

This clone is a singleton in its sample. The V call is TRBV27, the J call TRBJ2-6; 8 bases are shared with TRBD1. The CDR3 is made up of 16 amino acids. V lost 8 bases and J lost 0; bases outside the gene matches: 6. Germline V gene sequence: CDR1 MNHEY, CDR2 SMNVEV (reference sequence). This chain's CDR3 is CASRRTGLSGANVLTF. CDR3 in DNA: TGTGCCAGCCGCCGGACAGGGCTCTCTGGGGCCAACGTCCTGACTTTC.

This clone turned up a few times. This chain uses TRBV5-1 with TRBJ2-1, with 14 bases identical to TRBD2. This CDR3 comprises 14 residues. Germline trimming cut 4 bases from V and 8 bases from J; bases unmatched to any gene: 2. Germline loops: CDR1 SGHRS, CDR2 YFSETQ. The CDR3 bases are TGCGCCAGCAGCCCGGGACTAGCGGGAGATGAGCAGTTCTTC. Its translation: CASSPGLAGDEQFF.

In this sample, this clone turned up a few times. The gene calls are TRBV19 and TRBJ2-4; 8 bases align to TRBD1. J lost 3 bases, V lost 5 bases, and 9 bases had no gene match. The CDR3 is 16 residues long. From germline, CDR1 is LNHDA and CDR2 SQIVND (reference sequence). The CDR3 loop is CASSPAGGLVKNIQYF. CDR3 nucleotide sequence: TGTGCCAGTAGTCCCGCAGGGGGCTTGGTCAAAAACATTCAGTACTTC.

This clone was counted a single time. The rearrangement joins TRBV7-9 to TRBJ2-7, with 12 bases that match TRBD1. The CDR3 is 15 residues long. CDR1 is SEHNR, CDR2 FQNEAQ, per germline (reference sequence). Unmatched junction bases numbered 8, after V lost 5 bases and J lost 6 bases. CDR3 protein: CASSTTGTGGPEQYF. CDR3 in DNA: TGTGCCAGCAGCACAACCGGGACAGGGGGCCCCGAGCAGTACTTC. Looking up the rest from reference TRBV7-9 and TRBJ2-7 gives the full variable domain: DTGVSQNPRHKITKRGQNVTFRCDPISEHNRLYWYRQTLGQGPEFLTYFQNEAQLEKSRLLSDRFSAERPKGSFSTLEIQRTEQGDSAMYLCASSTTGTGGPEQYFGPGTRLTVT.

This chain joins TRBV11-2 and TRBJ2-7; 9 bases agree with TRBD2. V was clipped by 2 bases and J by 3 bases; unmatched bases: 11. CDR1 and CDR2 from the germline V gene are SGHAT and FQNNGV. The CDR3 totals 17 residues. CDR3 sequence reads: CASSLRPALAGIYEQYF. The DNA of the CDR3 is TGTGCCAGCAGCTTACGCCCAGCGCTAGCGGGAATCTACGAGCAGTACTTC.

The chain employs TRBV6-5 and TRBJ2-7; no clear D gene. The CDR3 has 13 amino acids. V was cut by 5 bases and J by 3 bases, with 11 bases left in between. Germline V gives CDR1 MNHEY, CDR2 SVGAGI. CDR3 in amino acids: CASSTTENYEQYF. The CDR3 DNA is TGTGCCAGCAGTACAACAGAAAACTACGAGCAGTACTTC.

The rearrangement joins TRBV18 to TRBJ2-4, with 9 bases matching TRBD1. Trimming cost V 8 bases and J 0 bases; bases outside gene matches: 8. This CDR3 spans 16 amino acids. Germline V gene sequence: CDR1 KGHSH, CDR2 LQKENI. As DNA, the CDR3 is TGTGCCAGCCTCCGGGACAGGGAATTAGCCAAAAACATTCAGTACTTC. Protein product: CASLRDRELAKNIQYF.

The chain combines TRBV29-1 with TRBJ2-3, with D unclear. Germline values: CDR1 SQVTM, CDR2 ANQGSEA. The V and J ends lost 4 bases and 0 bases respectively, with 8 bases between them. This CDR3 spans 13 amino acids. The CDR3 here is CSVGLRSTDTQYF. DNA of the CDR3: TGCAGCGTTGGCTTGCGCAGCACAGATACGCAGTATTTT.

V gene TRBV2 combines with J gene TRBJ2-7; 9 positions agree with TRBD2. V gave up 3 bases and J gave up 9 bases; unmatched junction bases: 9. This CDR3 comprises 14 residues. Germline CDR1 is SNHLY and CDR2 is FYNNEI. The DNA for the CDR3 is TGTGCCAGCAGTGAGAGGGCGGGAGGGCCCCGGCAGTACTTC. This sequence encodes CASSERAGGPRQYF.

The CDR3 here is CASSPSVGAFPELNQPQHF. CDR3 coding DNA: TGTGCCAGCAGCCCTTCGGTTGGGGCATTTCCGGAACTTAATCAGCCCCAGCATTTT. The gene calls are TRBV28 and TRBJ1-5; tentatively, D is TRBD1 (5 bases). From germline, CDR1 is MDHEN and CDR2 SYDVKM. This CDR3 contains 19 residues. V was cut by 6 bases and J by 4 bases, with 28 bases left in between.

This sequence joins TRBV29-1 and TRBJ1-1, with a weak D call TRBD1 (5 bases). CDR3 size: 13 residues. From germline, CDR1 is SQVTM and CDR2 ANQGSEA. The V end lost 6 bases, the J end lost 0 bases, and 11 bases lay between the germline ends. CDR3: CSVSGAVNTEAFF. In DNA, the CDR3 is TGCAGCGTCTCTGGGGCTGTGAACACTGAAGCTTTCTTT.